Following are 2 T cell receptor beta chains from one sample sequenced in a study of blood T cells in healthy people across ages (dated by TCRdb to about 2015). The library was built by means of 5' RACE. A second PCR of roughly 6 to 11 cycles was performed with a sample-barcoded 5' primer and a J-beta primer mix. The raw public data were reprocessed by TCRdb itself: fastp quality trimming at Q25, MiXCR clonotype calling, in-frame beta chains only. Rows merge per CDR3 protein into single entries with the most common DNA and genes. Present in this sample are 1,800,000 or so distinct CDR3 sequences, about two fifths of which were seen just once. The ten largest clones take up 20% to 25% of the sample. Sequenced input: blood. The receptors here all came from a human donor in good health.

This chain links TRBV12-3 or TRBV12-4 with TRBJ1-5, with TRBD1 as a possible D gene (6 bases). The CDR3 contains 14 residues. Trimming stripped 6 bases from V and 6 bases from J, with 15 bases between. CDR3 amino acids: CASRGASHGQPQHF. CDR3 sequence (DNA): TGTGCCAGCAGGGGGGCTTCGCACGGTCAGCCCCAGCATTTT.

J is TRBJ2-1 and V is TRBV5-1; D possibly uses TRBD1 or TRBD2 (6 bases each). V gave up 0 bases and J gave up 7 bases, with 14 bases separating them. The germline gives CDR1 SGHRS, CDR2 YFSETQ. The CDR3 has 15 residues. CDR3 nucleotide sequence: TGCGCCAGCAGCTTGGTACCGGGGGCGCGGAATGAGCAGTTCTTC. This encodes CASSLVPGARNEQFF.